Listed below are T cell receptor beta chains from one sample, sequenced in a study of cytomegalovirus exposure and HLA in healthy donors. Here immunoSEQ multiplex PCR was the method, and the copy in TCRdb shows in-frame clones only, minus some. This sample has around 140,000 clones; 65% to 90% occur once, and the top ten carry roughly 2.9%. Sequenced: PBMCs. These receptors all come from a young woman in good health and CMV-seronegative. Both conserved end residues are part of each CDR3.

v_gene: TRBV2
j_gene: TRBJ1-2
CDR3aa: CASSEIQTGPHGYTF

v_gene: TRBV14
j_gene: TRBJ2-7
CDR3aa: CASSQDRVPHEQYF

v_gene: TRBV2
j_gene: TRBJ2-3
CDR3aa: CASSAGVSGRGSTDTQYF

v_gene: TRBV5-1
j_gene: TRBJ1-4
CDR3aa: CASSLEVRGEKLFF

v_gene: TRBV30
j_gene: TRBJ2-5
CDR3aa: CAWSVQARETQYF

v_gene: TRBV6-4
j_gene: TRBJ2-1
CDR3aa: CASSKREGYNEQFF

v_gene: TRBV9
j_gene: TRBJ1-2
CDR3aa: CASSGRGIGYTF

v_gene: TRBV11-2
j_gene: TRBJ2-3
CDR3aa: CASSQYRLASSTQYF

v_gene: TRBV6-1
j_gene: TRBJ1-2
CDR3aa: CASSEARDSYGYTF

v_gene: TRBV10-3
j_gene: TRBJ1-3
CDR3aa: CAINPTGGVGNTIYF

v_gene: TRBV6-1
j_gene: TRBJ2-2
CDR3aa: CASRRTANTGELSF

v_gene: TRBV13
j_gene: TRBJ2-5
CDR3aa: CASSLASGRIEAKTQYF

v_gene: TRBV27
j_gene: TRBJ2-7
CDR3aa: CASSSPNRATYEQYF

v_gene: TRBV7-8
j_gene: TRBJ2-7
CDR3aa: CASSQTTGDFYEQYF